Described below is a single TCR beta chain sequence and its context. The antigen remains unidentified. V dropped 5 bases and J dropped 2; count of bases not matched to a gene: 8. The CDR3 contains 15 residues. Germline assignment: CDR1 SEHNR and CDR2 FQNEAQ (reference sequence). This specimen comes from a study of cytomegalovirus exposure and HLA in healthy donors. The study, taken as a whole, reports: Cytomegalovirus status was reportedly diagnosed by the classifier with high sensitivity and specificity.

Primers included in the PCR were 60 Vbeta and 13 Jbeta primers. The assay was immunoSEQ multiplex PCR, and TCRdb's table has in-frame clones only and misses some. The repertoire consists of approximately 200,000 clones, with around 75% occurring once and the leading ten covering about 3%. This sequence originates from a woman in her 30s in good health and CMV-seropositive. Sample: PBMCs. V gene TRBV7-9 combines with J gene TRBJ2-7; 8 bases agree with TRBD2. The DNA of the CDR3 is TGTGCCAGCAGCGGGGGAGCGGGGGCCACCTACGAGCAGTACTTC. It encodes CASSGGAGATYEQYF. The full variable domain, in which reference TRBV7-9 and TRBJ2-7 provide the parts outside the CDR3, is DTGVSQNPRHKITKRGQNVTFRCDPISEHNRLYWYRQTLGQGPEFLTYFQNEAQLEKSRLLSDRFSAERPKGSFSTLEIQRTEQGDSAMYLCASSGGAGATYEQYFGPGTRLTVT.